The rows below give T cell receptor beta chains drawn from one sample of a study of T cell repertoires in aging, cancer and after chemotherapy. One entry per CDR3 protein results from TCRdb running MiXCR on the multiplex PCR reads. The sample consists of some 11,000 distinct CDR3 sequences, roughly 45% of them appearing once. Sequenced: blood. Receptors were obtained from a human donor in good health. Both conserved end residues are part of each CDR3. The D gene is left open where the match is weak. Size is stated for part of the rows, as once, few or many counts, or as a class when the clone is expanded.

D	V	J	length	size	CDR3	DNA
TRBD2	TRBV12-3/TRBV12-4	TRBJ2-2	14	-	CASRRLAGSGELFF	TGTGCCAGCAGGAGACTAGCGGGGTCCGGGGAGCTGTTTTTT
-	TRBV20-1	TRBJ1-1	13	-	CSARDAQNTEAFF	TGCAGTGCTAGAGATGCGCAGAACACTGAAGCTTTCTTT
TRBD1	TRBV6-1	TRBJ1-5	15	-	CASSYRKTGDQPQHF	TGTGCCAGCAGTTACCGGAAGACAGGGGATCAGCCCCAGCATTTT
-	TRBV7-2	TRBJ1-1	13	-	CASSFSGGDEAFF	TGTGCCAGCAGCTTCTCCGGGGGTGATGAAGCTTTCTTT
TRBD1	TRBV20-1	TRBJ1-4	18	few	CSATRDYRGPDSNEKLFF	TGCAGTGCCACGAGGGATTACAGGGGTCCGGACTCTAATGAAAAACTGTTTTTT
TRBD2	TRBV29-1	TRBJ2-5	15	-	CSVGTSGDRQETQYF	TGCAGCGTTGGAACTAGCGGAGACAGGCAAGAGACCCAGTACTTC
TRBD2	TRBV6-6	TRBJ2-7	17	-	CASSLAGLAGRGSEQYF	TGTGCCAGCTCCCTGGCCGGGCTAGCGGGGAGGGGGAGCGAGCAGTACTTC
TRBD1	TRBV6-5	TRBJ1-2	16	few	CASSPYEGAIPPGYTF	TGTGCCAGCAGCCCCTATGAGGGGGCGATTCCCCCTGGCTACACCTTC
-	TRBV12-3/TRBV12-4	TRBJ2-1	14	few	CASSRDPAGNEQFF	TGTGCCAGCAGCCGGGATCCCGCGGGGAATGAGCAGTTCTTC
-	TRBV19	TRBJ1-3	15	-	CASSIDTRSGNTIYF	TGTGCCAGTAGTATCGACACCCGCTCTGGAAACACCATATATTTT
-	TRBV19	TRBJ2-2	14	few	CASSPARNTGELFF	TGTGCCAGTAGTCCCGCACGGAACACCGGGGAGCTGTTTTTT
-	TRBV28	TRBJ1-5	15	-	CASSAPGSKNQPQHF	TGTGCCAGCAGTGCCCCCGGGTCCAAGAATCAGCCCCAGCATTTT
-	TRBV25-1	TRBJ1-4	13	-	CASSRGTNEKLFF	TGTGCCAGCAGTCGAGGGACTAATGAAAAACTGTTTTTT
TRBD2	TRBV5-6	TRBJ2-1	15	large	CASSLVLAGQYEQFF	TGTGCCAGCAGCTTGGTACTAGCGGGGCAGTATGAGCAGTTCTTC
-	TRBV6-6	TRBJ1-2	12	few	CASSVGIFGYTF	TGTGCCAGCAGTGTCGGCATATTTGGCTACACCTTC
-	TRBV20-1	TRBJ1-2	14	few	CSARVKGHIYGYTF	TGCAGTGCTAGAGTTAAGGGGCATATCTATGGCTACACCTTC
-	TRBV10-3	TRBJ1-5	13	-	CAISIDSNQPQDF	TGTGCCATCAGTATTGACAGCAATCAGCCCCAGGATTTT
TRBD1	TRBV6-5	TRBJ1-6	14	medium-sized	CASSTDRGNSPLHF	TGTGCCAGCAGTACTGACAGGGGCAATTCACCCCTCCACTTT
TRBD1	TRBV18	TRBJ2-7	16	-	CASSPLAGTGVYEQYF	TGTGCCAGCTCACCCCTAGCCGGGACAGGGGTCTACGAGCAGTACTTC
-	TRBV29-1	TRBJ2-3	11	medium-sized	CSVSVGDTQYF	TGCAGCGTCTCCGTGGGAGATACGCAGTATTTT
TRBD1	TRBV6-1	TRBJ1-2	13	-	CASSGDRAYGYTF	TGTGCCAGCAGTGGCGACAGGGCCTATGGCTACACCTTC
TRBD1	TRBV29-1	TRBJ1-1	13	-	CSVRGTANTEAFF	TGCAGCGTTCGCGGGACAGCGAACACTGAAGCTTTCTTT
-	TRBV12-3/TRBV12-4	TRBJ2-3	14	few	CASSFWADTDTQYF	TGTGCCAGCAGTTTTTGGGCAGACACAGATACGCAGTATTTT
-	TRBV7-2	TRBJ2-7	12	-	CASSSSSYEQYF	TGTGCCAGCAGCTCCAGCTCCTACGAGCAGTACTTC
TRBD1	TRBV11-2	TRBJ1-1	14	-	CASSPRQGRTEAFF	TGTGCCAGCAGCCCGAGACAGGGGAGGACTGAAGCTTTCTTT
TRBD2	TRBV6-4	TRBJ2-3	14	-	CATSEGLVADTQYF	TGTGCCACCAGTGAAGGACTAGTAGCAGATACGCAGTATTTT
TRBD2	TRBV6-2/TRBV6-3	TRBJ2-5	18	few	CASSYREASGRAVETQYF	TGTGCCAGCAGCTACCGGGAGGCTAGCGGGAGGGCCGTGGAGACCCAGTACTTC
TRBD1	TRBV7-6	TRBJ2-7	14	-	CASTPQGGALEQYF	TGTGCCAGCACCCCACAGGGGGGAGCGCTCGAGCAGTACTTC
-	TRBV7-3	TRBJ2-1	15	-	CASSLGFWTTNEQFF	TGTGCCAGCAGCTTAGGGTTTTGGACAACAAATGAGCAGTTCTTC